This T cell receptor (beta chain) is drawn from a study of T-cell reconstitution after alpha-beta-depleted transplantation in children. General observations from the study: The study reportedly traced alpha-beta T cells about two months after transplant to several hundred expanded graft clones.

This clonotype was detected ten times or more. Its antigen is unidentified. Preparation of the TCRbeta library involved a method that used unique molecular identifiers. TCRdb recomputed calls from the PCR reads with MiXCR, one row per CDR3 protein. The data hold about 490,000 distinct CDR3 sequences, with under 12% observed a single time. Germline loops: CDR1 MNHEY, CDR2 SVGAGI. V was pared by 0 bases and J by 5 bases, with 10 bases of the junction left unmatched. CDR3 length: 16 amino acids. This TCR came from a child aged 2-15 years with inherited bone marrow failure, due to receive a stem cell transplant. The chain links TRBV6-5 to TRBJ2-7, with 7 bases matching TRBD1. The sequenced sample was PBMCs, obtained before TCRalphabeta/CD19-depleted stem cell transplant. The CDR3 sequence: CASSYSGTDVFHEQYF. Written as DNA, the CDR3 is TGTGCCAGCAGTTACTCGGGGACAGACGTGTTCCACGAGCAGTACTTC.